Listed below are T cell receptor beta chains from one sample, sequenced in a study of spatial heterogeneity in lung cancer. TCRdb used MiXCR to reprocess the 5' RACE reads, holding one entry per CDR3 protein. The sample carries 35,000 to 55,000 distinct CDR3 sequences, roughly 15% recorded once. Specimen: PBMCs, collected at surgery. The receptor set was obtained from a male donor with early-stage non-small cell lung cancer. Each CDR3 is given with its conserved first and last residue. The order of the fields is V gene, D gene, clone size, J gene, CDR3 DNA, CDR3 protein. D genes are given only for firm matches. Clone size is given for some rows only: seen once, a few or many times, or a class if the clone is expanded.

V: TRBV10-3
D: -
size: many
J: TRBJ2-5
DNA: TGTGCCACAACTTCTAGCGCCCAAGAGACCCAGTACTTC
CDR3: CATTSSAQETQYF

V: TRBV12-3/TRBV12-4
D: -
size: -
J: TRBJ1-1
DNA: TGTGCCAGCAGTTTATACGGCGGCACTGAAGCTTTCTTT
CDR3: CASSLYGGTEAFF

V: TRBV5-1
D: TRBD2
size: -
J: TRBJ2-3
DNA: TGCGCCAGCAGCCCCCGGGGGGGCCCCAGCACAGATACGCAGTATTTT
CDR3: CASSPRGGPSTDTQYF

V: TRBV19
D: TRBD1
size: -
J: TRBJ1-6
DNA: TGTGCCAGTAGTATTTCCCGGACAGGGGGACAGCCCCTCCACTTT
CDR3: CASSISRTGGQPLHF

V: TRBV4-1
D: -
size: few
J: TRBJ1-5
DNA: TGCGCCAGCAGCCAAGTCCAATCCTATCAGCCCCAGCATTTT
CDR3: CASSQVQSYQPQHF

V: TRBV5-5
D: -
size: -
J: TRBJ2-7
DNA: TGTGCCAGCAGCGGAGCAGTGTACGAGCAGTACTTC
CDR3: CASSGAVYEQYF

V: TRBV3-1
D: -
size: many
J: TRBJ1-3
DNA: TGTGCCAGCAGCCAACAGGGATCTGGAAACACCATATATTTT
CDR3: CASSQQGSGNTIYF

V: TRBV2
D: TRBD2
size: -
J: TRBJ2-3
DNA: TGTGCCAGCCTGCTCTGGGCGGGGGAGGAAGATACGCAGTATTTT
CDR3: CASLLWAGEEDTQYF

V: TRBV20-1
D: TRBD2
size: -
J: TRBJ2-3
DNA: TGCAGTGCTAGAGCTAGCGGGTACACAGATACGCAGTATTTT
CDR3: CSARASGYTDTQYF

V: TRBV7-6
D: TRBD2
size: many
J: TRBJ2-3
DNA: TGTGCCAGCAGCTTAAGGTTGCGGGGGGCCAGCGGAGATACGCAGTATTTT
CDR3: CASSLRLRGASGDTQYF

V: TRBV10-3
D: TRBD1
size: once
J: TRBJ1-1
DNA: TGTGCCATCAGTGAGGGGACAGGGATGAACACTGAAGCTTTCTTT
CDR3: CAISEGTGMNTEAFF

V: TRBV4-1
D: TRBD1
size: many
J: TRBJ1-6
DNA: TGCGCCAGCAGCAAAGGGACAGTGGTCTATAATTCACCCCTCCACTTT
CDR3: CASSKGTVVYNSPLHF

V: TRBV2
D: -
size: few
J: TRBJ1-2
DNA: TGTGCCAGCCTTCCCGACAGCCCGGGTGGCTACACCTTC
CDR3: CASLPDSPGGYTF

V: TRBV7-2
D: TRBD2
size: -
J: TRBJ2-3
DNA: TGTGCCAGCAGCCTCAAGACTAGCGGCACAGATACGCAGTATTTT
CDR3: CASSLKTSGTDTQYF

V: TRBV19
D: -
size: many
J: TRBJ2-2
DNA: TGTGCCAGTCGGTTTGGGCACGGGGAGCTGTTTTTT
CDR3: CASRFGHGELFF